Listed here is a single T cell receptor beta chain. This clonotype was seen at least ten times. There is no known antigen for this receptor. No much larger clonotype is one base removed from it; base qualities were not supplied. The data were obtained in a study of early T cells in non-severe SARS-CoV-2 infection (dated by TCRdb to about 2021). With respect to the entire study: Bulk RNA from unsorted whole blood was used for TCR sequencing, so alpha and beta chains could not be paired. Results the study describes overall, beyond this receptor: VDJdb matching was skewed toward anti-spike CD8 responses and likely underestimated virus-specific expansions, missing private and CD4 specificities.

V drops 1 base and J drops 0 bases, leaving 11 bases in between. Looking up the germline V gene (reference sequence) yields CDR1 SGHNT and CDR2 YYREEE. The CDR3 runs 15 amino acids, cysteine and phenylalanine included. The read is trimmed to its CDR3 DNA, 45 bases read in frame from base 1. Library creation used 5' RACE. TCRdb names NextSeq 500 as the instrument used. Unique molecular identifiers were attached to individual cDNA molecules in the TCR library protocol so that sequencing error and PCR bias could be corrected. Sequencing covered both TCR alpha and beta chains, and within each sample the abundances of alpha and beta sequences were tightly co-correlated. The published analysis was carried out like this. Decombinator V4 was used to perform V gene, J gene and CDR3 annotation of TCR sequences. Expanded TCRs were defined as changing significantly between any two time points under a Poisson model with p below 0.0001. TCR abundances were normalised to the total number of TCRs sequenced in each sample and reported as counts per million. TRAV1-2 paired with TRAJ12, TRAJ20 or TRAJ33 defined MAIT TCRs, while TRAV10 paired with TRAJ18 defined iNKT TCRs. VDJdb, accessed on 1 November 2021, was searched for TCRs annotated for CMV, EBV and SARS-CoV-2, and TCRs annotated for more than one antigen were excluded. TCRdb's own reprocessing of the public reads used fastp at Q25 and MiXCR and kept productive beta chains. CDR3 protein duplicates are merged, each entry listing the most common genes and DNA. The V and J calls follow TCRdb's processing rather than the paper's. The sample profile shows roughly 76,000 distinct CDR3 sequences; over 9% of them were found once. The ten largest clones add up to about 4.2% of the sample.

The study was a case-control design nested within a healthcare worker cohort in London, UK, with weekly nasopharyngeal swab PCR tests and blood sampling. Healthcare workers were recruited between 23 and 31 March 2020, during the week of the UK lockdown, and were followed weekly for up to roughly 15 weeks. Recombination connected TRBV5-4 to TRBJ2-7; no D gene call is confident. The specimen sequenced was whole blood. This receptor was obtained from an adult who was a healthcare worker with PCR-confirmed SARS-CoV-2 infection or an uninfected control (not recorded which). Here the CDR3 is given as CASSLLASSSYEQYF. The nucleotides are TGTGCCAGCAGCTTGTTAGCATCTTCCTCCTACGAGCAGTACTTC.